This T cell receptor (beta chain) was obtained from a study of T-cell reconstitution after alpha-beta-depleted transplantation in children. The V gene lost 2 bases and the J gene lost 0 bases, with 13 bases spanning the gap. The CDR3 is 16 residues long. Germline CDR1 KGHSH, CDR2 LQKENI. Unique molecular identifiers were incorporated into the prepared TCRbeta library. TCRdb fed the PCR reads into MiXCR, producing one record per CDR3 protein. Of fewer than 450,000 distinct CDR3 sequences in the sample, about 16% are singletons; the top ten hold approximately 38%. This clonotype occurred a few times. What it recognizes is unknown. Notes on the study in general: Reportedly, roughly two months post-transplant, alpha-beta T cells arose from several hundred expanded graft clones. It was surviving recipient T cells and thymic progenitors that gave some patients high TCRbeta diversity at day 60. When one year had passed after transplant, most T-cell counts and diversity came from newly produced T cells.

The chain has TRBV18 and TRBJ1-1; no reliable D call. The specimen was PBMCs, mostly from graft donor cells, collected 360 days after TCRalphabeta/CD19-depleted stem cell transplant. The sequence was collected from a male patient aged 2 to 10 who had a stem cell transplant for acute lymphoblastic leukemia, so the T cells may come from the graft donor. The chain's CDR3 is CASSPNSPRMNTEAFF. DNA of the CDR3: TGTGCCAGCTCACCAAACTCCCCCAGGATGAACACTGAAGCTTTCTTT.